This T cell receptor beta chain was sequenced during a study of blood T cell repertoires in COVID-19. Across the whole study: The cDNA or gDNA used as material had been derived from T cells, B-cell-depleted T cells, or PBMCs.

From germline, CDR1 is SGHNT and CDR2 YYREEE (reference sequence). Trimming removed 4 bases from V and 9 bases from J, with 8 bases in between. The CDR3 totals 11 residues. Patients in Seattle were enrolled during active infection, then followed longitudinally. Source study methods: From reference gene primer amplification, estimates of nucleated cell counts were derived. The protocol was immunoSEQ multiplex PCR, while the TCRdb copy is restricted to in-frame clones and leaves out a portion. Clone size and the V and J calls come from that table; the DNA yielded D and trimming. Among tens of thousands of clones listed, roughly 72% were seen once.

The genes are TRBV5-4 and TRBJ1-5, with D unclear. The sequencing sample was made of peripheral blood. The receptor was derived from a woman between 65 and 79 years old with COVID-19, enrolled during active disease. CDR3 sequence reads: CASSRFAPQHF. The CDR3 DNA reads as TGTGCCAGCAGCCGGTTTGCGCCCCAGCATTTT.